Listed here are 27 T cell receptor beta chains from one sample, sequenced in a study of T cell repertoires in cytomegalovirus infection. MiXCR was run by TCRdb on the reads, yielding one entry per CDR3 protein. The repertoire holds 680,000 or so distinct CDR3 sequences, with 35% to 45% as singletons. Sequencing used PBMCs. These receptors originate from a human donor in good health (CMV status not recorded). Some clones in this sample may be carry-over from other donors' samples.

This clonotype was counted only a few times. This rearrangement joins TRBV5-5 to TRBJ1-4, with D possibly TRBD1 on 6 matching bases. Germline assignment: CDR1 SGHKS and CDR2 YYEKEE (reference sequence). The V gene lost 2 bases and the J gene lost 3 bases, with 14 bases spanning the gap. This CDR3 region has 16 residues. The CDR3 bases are TGTGCCAGCAGCTTCTCTCGGACAGTACCTAATGAAAAACTGTTTTTT. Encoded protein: CASSFSRTVPNEKLFF. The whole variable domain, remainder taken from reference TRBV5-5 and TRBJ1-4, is DAGVTQSPTHLIKTRGQQVTLRCSPISGHKSVSWYQQVLGQGPQFIFQYYEKEERGRGNFPDRFSARQFPNYSSELNVNALLLGDSALYLCASSFSRTVPNEKLFFGSGTQLSVL.

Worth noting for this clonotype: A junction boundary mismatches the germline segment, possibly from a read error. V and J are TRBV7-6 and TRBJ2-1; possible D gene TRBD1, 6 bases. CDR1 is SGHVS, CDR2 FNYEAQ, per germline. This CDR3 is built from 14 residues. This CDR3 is CASSVQGSGNEQFF. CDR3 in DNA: TGTGCCAGCAGCGTACAGGGCAGTGGAAATGAGCAGTTCTTT.

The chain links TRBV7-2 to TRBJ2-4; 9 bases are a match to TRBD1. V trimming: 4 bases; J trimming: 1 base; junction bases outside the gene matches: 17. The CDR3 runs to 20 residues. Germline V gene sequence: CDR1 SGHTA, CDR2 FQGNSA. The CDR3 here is CASSSLSGTGLNVAKNIQYF. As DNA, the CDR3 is TGTGCCAGCAGCTCACTTTCCGGGACAGGGTTGAATGTGGCCAAAAACATTCAGTACTTC.

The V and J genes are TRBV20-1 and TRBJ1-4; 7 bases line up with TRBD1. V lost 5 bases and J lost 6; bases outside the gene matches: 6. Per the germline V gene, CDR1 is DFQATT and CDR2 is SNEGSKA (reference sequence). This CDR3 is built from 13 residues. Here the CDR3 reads CSAGGQSYEKLFF. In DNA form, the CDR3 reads TGCAGTGCTGGGGGACAGTCTTATGAAAAACTGTTTTTT.

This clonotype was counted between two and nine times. Here the CDR3 reads CSARDEVDPSGNTIYF. DNA for the CDR3: TGCAGTGCTAGAGATGAGGTGGACCCCTCTGGAAACACCATATATTTT. The chain couples TRBV20-1 to TRBJ1-3, with unresolved D. With 0 bases removed from V and 0 bases from J, the gap between germline ends came to 12 bases. This CDR3 has 16 amino acids. Germline V gives CDR1 DFQATT, CDR2 SNEGSKA (reference sequence).

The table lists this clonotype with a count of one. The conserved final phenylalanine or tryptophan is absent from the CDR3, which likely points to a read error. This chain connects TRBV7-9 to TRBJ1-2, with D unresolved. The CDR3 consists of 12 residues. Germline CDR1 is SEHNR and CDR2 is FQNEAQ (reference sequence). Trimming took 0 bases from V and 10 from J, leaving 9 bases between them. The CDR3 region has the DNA TGTGCCAGCAGCTTAGCAGGGCTCTTCTACACCTTA. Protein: CASSLAGLFYTL.

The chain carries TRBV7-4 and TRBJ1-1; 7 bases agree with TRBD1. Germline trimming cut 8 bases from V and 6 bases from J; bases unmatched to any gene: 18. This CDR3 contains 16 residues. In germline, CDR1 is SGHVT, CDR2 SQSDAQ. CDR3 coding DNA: TGTGCCAGCGACAAGTCTCCGGGAAACAGGGGCGCTGAAGCTTTCTTT. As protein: CASDKSPGNRGAEAFF.

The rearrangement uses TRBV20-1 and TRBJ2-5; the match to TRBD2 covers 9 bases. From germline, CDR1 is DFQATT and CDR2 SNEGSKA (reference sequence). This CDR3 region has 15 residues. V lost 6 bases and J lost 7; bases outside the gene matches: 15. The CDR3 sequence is CSAKAQAGGLGTQYF. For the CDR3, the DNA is TGCAGTGCCAAGGCTCAGGCGGGGGGGCTTGGGACCCAGTACTTC.

Written as DNA, the CDR3 is TGTGCCAGCAGCCCGACAGGGAGACTCAACTATGGCTACACCTTC. Translating it yields CASSPTGRLNYGYTF. The chain combines TRBV12-3 or TRBV12-4 with TRBJ1-2; TRBD1 aligns across 7 bases. Germline trimming cut 6 bases from V and 2 bases from J; bases unmatched to any gene: 9. The CDR3 is made up of 15 amino acids.

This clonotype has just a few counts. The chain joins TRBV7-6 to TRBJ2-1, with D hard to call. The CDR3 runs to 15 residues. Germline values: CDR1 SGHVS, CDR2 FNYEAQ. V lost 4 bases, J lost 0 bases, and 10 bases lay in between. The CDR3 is CASSSDISSYNEQFF. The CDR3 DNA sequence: TGTGCCAGCAGCTCCGACATCAGCTCCTACAATGAGCAGTTCTTC.

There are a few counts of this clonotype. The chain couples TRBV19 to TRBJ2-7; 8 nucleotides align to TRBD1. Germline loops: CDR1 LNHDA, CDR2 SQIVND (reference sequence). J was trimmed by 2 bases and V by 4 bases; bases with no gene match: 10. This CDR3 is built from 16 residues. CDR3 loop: CASSTADRGHPYEQYF. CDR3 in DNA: TGTGCCAGTAGTACGGCCGACAGGGGCCATCCCTACGAGCAGTACTTC.

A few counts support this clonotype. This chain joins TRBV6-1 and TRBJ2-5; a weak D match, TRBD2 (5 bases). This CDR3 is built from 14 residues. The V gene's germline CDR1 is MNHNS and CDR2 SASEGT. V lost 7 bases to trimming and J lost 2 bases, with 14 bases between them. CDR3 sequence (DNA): TGTGCCAGCACAACGGGAATCGGTCAAGAGACCCAGTACTTC. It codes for CASTTGIGQETQYF.

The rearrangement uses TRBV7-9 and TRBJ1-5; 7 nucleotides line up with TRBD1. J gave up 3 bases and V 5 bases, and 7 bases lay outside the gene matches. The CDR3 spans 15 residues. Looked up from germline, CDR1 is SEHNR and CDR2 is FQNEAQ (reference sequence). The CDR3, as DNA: TGTGCCAGCAGCCGCGGGACAGCCAACAATCAGCCCCAGCATTTT. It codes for CASSRGTANNQPQHF.

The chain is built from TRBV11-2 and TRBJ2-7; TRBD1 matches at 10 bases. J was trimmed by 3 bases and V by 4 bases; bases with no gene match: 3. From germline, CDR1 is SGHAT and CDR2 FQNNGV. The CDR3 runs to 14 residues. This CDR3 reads CASSWGTGDYEQYF. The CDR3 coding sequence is TGTGCCAGCAGCTGGGGGACAGGGGACTACGAGCAGTACTTC.

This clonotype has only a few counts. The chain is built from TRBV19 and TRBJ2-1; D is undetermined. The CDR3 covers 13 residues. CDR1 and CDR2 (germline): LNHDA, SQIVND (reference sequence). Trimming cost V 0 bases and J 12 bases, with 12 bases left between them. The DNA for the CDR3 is TGTGCCAGTAGTATAGATGGTAGCATGTGGCAGTTCTTC. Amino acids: CASSIDGSMWQFF.

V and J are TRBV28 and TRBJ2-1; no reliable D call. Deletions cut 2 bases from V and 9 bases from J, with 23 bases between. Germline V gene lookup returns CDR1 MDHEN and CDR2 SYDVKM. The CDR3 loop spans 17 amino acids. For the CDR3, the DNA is TGTGCCAGCAGTTTAGCCGGGCTTCCCAGTGGACCTGGTGAGCAGTTCTTC. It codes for CASSLAGLPSGPGEQFF. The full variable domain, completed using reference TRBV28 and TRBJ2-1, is DVKVTQSSRYLVKRTGEKVFLECVQDMDHENMFWYRQDPGLGLRLIYFSYDVKMKEKGDIPEGYSVSREKKERFSLILESASTNQTSMYLCASSLAGLPSGPGEQFFGPGTRLTVL.

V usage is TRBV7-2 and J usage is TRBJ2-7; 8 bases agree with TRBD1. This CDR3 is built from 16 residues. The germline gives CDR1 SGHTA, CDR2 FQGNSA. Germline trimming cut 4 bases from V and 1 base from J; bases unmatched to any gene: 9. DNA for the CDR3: TGTGCCAGCAGCTCTGACAGGGGCTTCTATTCCTACGAGCAGTACTTC. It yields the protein CASSSDRGFYSYEQYF.

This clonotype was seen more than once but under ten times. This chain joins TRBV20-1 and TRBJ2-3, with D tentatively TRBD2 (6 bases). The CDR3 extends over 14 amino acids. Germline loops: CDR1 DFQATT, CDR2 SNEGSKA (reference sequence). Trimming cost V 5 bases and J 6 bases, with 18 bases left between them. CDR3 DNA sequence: TGCAGTGCTTGGGACTCCGCCCGGGAGGATACGCAGTATTTT. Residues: CSAWDSAREDTQYF.

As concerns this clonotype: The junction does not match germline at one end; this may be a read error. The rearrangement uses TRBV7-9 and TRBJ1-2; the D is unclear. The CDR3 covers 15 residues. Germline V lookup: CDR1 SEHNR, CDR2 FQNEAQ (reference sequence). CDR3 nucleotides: TGTTCCAGCAGCTTAGACGGGCCTGTTAACTATGGCTACACCTTC. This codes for CSSSLDGPVNYGYTF.

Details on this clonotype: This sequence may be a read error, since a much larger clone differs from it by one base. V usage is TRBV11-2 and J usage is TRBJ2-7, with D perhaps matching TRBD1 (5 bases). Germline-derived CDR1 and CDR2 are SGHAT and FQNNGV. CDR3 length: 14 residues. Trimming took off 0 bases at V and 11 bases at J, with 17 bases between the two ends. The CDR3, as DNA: TGTGCCAGCAGCTTAGAGGGGCCGTTCGGAAAGAAGTACTTC. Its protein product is CASSLEGPFGKKYF.

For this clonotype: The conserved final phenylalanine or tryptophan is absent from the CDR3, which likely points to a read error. The chain's CDR3 is CASSSRTATNEKLFL. CDR3 coding DNA: TGTGCCAGCAGCTCCAGGACAGCAACTAATGAAAAACTGTTTTTG. The V call is TRBV13, the J call TRBJ1-4, with a possible D match to TRBD1 (6 bases). The germline V gene has CDR1 PRHDT and CDR2 FYEKMQ (reference sequence). This CDR3 comprises 15 residues. The V end was cut by 4 bases, the J end by 0 bases, with 9 bases between.

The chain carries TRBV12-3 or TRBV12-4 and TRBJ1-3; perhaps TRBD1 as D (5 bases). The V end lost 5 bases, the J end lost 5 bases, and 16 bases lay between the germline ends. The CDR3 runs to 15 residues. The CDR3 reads CASSTGPHLRNTIYF. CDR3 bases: TGTGCCAGCAGTACAGGCCCGCATCTGCGAAACACCATATATTTT.

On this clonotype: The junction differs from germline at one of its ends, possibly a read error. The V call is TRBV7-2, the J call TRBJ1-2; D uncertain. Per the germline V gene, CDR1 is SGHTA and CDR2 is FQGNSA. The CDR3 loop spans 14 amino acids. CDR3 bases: TGTGCCAGCCGCTTTCTTGGCAAGACCTATGGCTACACCTTC. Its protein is CASRFLGKTYGYTF.

The CDR3 loop reads CASTAGGTEAFF. The CDR3 nucleotides read TGTGCCAGTACGGCAGGGGGCACTGAAGCTTTCTTT. The V gene is TRBV19, the J gene TRBJ1-1, with 7 bases aligning to TRBD1. The length of the CDR3 is 12 residues. The V gene end was trimmed by 7 bases and the J gene end by 4 bases; junction bases not matched to a gene: 3. Germline V gene data show CDR1 as LNHDA and CDR2 as SQIVND (reference sequence).

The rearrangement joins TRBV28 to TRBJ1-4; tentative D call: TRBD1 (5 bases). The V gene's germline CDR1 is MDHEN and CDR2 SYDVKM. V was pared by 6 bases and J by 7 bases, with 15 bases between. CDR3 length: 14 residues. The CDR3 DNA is TGTGCCAGCAGCCGGTTGGGGGAGGGTGAAAAACTGTTTTTT. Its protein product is CASSRLGEGEKLFF.

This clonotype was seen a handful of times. In nucleotides, the CDR3 is TGCAGTGCTAGAGGACAGGGGGTCGGGCAGCCCCAGCATTTT. Its protein product is CSARGQGVGQPQHF. The chain joins TRBV20-1 to TRBJ1-5; 9 bases align to TRBD1. With V trimmed by 1 base and J by 7 bases, 5 bases remained unmatched. Germline CDR1 and CDR2: DFQATT and SNEGSKA (reference sequence). The CDR3 has 14 residues.

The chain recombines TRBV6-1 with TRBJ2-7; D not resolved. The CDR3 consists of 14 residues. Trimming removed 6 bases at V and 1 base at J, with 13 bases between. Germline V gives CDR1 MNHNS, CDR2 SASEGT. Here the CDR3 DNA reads TGTGCCAGCAGGATGGCAGCTTTATCCTACGAGCAGTACTTC. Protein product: CASRMAALSYEQYF.